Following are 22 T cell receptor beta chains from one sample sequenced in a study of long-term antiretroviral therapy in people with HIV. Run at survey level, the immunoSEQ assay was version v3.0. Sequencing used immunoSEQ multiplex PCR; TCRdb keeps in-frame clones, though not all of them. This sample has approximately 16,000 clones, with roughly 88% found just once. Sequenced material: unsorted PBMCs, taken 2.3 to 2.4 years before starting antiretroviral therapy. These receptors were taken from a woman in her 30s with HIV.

The CDR3 protein is CASTVTGGGQDTQYF. The CDR3, as DNA: TGTGCCAGCACAGTGACAGGGGGCGGCCAGGATACGCAGTATTTT. The rearrangement joins TRBV7-2 to TRBJ2-3, with 10 bases identical to TRBD1. The germline V gene has CDR1 SGHTA and CDR2 FQGNSA. The CDR3 extends over 15 amino acids. The junction had 10 bases not matched to a gene; V was cut back by 7 bases and J by 6 bases.

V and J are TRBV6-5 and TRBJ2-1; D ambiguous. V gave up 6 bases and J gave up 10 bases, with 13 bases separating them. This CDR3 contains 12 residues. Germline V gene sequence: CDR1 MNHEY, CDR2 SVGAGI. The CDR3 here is CASSPRGGEQFF. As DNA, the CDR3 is TGTGCCAGCAGCCCGCGAGGCGGAGAGCAGTTCTTC.

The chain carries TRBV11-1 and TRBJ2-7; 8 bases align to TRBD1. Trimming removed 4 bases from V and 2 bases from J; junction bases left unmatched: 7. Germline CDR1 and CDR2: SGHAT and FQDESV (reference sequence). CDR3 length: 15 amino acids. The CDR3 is CASSYRGSTPYEQYF. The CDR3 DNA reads TGTGCCAGCAGCTACAGGGGGTCTACCCCCTACGAGCAGTACTTC.

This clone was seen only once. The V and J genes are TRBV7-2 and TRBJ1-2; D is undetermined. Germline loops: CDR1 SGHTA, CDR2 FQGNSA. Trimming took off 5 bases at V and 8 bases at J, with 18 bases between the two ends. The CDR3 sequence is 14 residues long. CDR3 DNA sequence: TGTGCCAGCAGCCTGGGTTCCGAACTTAACGGCTACACCTTC. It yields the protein CASSLGSELNGYTF.

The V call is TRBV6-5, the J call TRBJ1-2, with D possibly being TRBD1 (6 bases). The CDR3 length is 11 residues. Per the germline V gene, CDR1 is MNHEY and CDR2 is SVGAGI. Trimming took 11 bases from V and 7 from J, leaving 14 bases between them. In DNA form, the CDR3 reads TGTGCCCTACAGGGTATGGGTGGCTACACCTTC. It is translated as CALQGMGGYTF.

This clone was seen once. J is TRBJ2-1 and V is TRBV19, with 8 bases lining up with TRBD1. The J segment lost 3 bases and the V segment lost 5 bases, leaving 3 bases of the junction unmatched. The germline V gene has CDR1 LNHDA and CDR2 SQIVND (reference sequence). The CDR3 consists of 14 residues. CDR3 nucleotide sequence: TGTGCCAGTAGTTTGGGGACAGGCTACAATGAGCAGTTCTTC. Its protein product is CASSLGTGYNEQFF. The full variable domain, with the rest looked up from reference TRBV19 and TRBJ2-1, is DGGITQSPKYLFRKEGQNVTLSCEQNLNHDAMYWYRQDPGQGLRLIYYSQIVNDFQKGDIAEGYSVSREKKESFPLTVTSAQKNPTAFYLCASSLGTGYNEQFFGPGTRLTVL.

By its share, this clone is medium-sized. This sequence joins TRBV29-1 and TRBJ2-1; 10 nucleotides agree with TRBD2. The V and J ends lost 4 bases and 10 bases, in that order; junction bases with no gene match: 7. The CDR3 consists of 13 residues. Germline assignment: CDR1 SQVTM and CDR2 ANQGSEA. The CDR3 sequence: CSVASGGHPEQFF. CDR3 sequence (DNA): TGCAGCGTTGCTAGCGGGGGACACCCAGAGCAGTTCTTC.

The CDR3 bases are TGTGCCAGCAGCTTTTTCACCGGGACAGACGCCTACGAGCAGTACTTC. Protein sequence: CASSFFTGTDAYEQYF. This rearrangement joins TRBV11-2 to TRBJ2-7, with 7 positions matching TRBD1. V was clipped by 3 bases and J by 2 bases; unmatched bases: 10. CDR1 is SGHAT, CDR2 FQNNGV, per germline. CDR3 length: 16 residues.

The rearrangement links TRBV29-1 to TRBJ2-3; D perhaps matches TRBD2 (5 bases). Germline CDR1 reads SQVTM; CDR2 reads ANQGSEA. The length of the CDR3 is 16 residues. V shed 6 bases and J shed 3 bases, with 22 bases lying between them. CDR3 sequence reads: CSVGGPRPMGTDTQYF. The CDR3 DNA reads TGCAGCGTCGGAGGCCCCCGGCCCATGGGTACAGATACGCAGTATTTT.

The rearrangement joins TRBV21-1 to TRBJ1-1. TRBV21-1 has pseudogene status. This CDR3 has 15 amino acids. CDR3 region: CASSAPTGWGTEAFF. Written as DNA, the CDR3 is TGTGCCAGCAGCGCCCCAACCGGCTGGGGCACTGAAGCTTTCTTT.

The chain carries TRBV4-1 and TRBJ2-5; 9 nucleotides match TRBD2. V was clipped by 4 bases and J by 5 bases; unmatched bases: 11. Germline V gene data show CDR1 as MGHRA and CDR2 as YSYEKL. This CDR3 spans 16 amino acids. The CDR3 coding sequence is TGCGCCAGCAGCCCAGAAGGGACTAGCAGGATGGAGACCCAGTACTTC. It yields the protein CASSPEGTSRMETQYF.

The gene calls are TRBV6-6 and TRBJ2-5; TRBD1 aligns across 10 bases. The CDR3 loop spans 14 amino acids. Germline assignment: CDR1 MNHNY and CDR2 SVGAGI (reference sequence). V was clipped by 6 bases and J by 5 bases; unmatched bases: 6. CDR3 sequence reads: CASSSGQGIETQYF. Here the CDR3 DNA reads TGTGCCAGCAGCTCGGGACAGGGGATTGAGACCCAGTACTTC.

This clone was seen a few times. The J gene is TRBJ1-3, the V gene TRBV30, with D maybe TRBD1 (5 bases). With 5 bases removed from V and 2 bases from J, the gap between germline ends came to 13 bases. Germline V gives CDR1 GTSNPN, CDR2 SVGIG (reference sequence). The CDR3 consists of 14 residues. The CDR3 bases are TGTGCCTGGGCAGAGGGGAATCCTGGAAACACCATATATTTT. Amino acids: CAWAEGNPGNTIYF.

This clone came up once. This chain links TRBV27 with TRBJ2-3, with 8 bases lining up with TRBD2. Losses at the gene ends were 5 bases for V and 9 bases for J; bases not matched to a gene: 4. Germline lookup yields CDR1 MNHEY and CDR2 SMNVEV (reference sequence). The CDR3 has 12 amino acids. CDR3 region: CASSAAGGTQYF. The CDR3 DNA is TGTGCCAGCAGTGCCGCGGGGGGCACGCAGTATTTT.

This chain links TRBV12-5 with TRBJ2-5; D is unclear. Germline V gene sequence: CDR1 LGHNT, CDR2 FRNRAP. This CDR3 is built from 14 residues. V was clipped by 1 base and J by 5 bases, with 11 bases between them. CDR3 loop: CASGLGATEETQYF. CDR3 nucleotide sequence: TGTGCTAGTGGTTTGGGGGCGACGGAGGAGACCCAGTACTTC.

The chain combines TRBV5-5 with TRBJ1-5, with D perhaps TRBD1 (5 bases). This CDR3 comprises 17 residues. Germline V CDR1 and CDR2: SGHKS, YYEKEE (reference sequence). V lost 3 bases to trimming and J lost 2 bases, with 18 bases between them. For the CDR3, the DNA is TGTGCCAGCAGCTGGGACTCCGGGGGGACGGGCAATCAGCCCCAGCATTTT. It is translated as CASSWDSGGTGNQPQHF.

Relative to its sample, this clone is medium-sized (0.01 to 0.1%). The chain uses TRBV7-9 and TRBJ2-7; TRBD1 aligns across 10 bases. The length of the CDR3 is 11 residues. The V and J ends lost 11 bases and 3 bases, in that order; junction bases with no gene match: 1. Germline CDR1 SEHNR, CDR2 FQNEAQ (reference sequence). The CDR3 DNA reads TGTGCCTGGACAGGGGGCTACGAGCAGTACTTC. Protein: CAWTGGYEQYF.

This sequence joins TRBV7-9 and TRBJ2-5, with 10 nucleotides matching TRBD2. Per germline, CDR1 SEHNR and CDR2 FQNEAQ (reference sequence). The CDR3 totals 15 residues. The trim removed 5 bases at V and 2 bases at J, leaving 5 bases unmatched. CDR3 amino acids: CASSPLAGLQETQYF. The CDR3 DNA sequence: TGTGCCAGCAGCCCACTAGCGGGGCTACAAGAGACCCAGTACTTC.

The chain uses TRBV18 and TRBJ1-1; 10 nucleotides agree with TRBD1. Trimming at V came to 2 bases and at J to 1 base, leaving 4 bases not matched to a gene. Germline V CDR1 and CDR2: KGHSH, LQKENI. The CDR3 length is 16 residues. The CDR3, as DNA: TGTGCCAGCTCACCATTACGGACAGGGGGGAACACTGAAGCTTTCTTT. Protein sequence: CASSPLRTGGNTEAFF.

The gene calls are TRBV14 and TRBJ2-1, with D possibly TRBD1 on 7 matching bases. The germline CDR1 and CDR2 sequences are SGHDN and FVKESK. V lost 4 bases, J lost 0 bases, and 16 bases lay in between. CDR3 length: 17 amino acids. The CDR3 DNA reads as TGTGCCAGCAGCCCTAAGGGCAGGGGGGACTCCTACAATGAGCAGTTCTTC. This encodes CASSPKGRGDSYNEQFF.

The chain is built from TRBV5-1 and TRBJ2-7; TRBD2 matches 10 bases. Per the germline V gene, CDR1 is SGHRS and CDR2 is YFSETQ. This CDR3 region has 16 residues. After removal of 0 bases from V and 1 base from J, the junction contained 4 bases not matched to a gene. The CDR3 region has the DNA TGCGCCAGCAGCTTGGCCAGCGGGGGGGGATCCTACGAGCAGTACTTC. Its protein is CASSLASGGGSYEQYF.

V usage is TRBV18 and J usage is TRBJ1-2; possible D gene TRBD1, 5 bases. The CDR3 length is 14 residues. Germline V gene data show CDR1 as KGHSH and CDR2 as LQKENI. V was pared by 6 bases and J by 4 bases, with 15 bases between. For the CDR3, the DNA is TGTGCCAGCTCCGAGAGGGGTTACGGCTATGGCTACACCTTC. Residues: CASSERGYGYGYTF.